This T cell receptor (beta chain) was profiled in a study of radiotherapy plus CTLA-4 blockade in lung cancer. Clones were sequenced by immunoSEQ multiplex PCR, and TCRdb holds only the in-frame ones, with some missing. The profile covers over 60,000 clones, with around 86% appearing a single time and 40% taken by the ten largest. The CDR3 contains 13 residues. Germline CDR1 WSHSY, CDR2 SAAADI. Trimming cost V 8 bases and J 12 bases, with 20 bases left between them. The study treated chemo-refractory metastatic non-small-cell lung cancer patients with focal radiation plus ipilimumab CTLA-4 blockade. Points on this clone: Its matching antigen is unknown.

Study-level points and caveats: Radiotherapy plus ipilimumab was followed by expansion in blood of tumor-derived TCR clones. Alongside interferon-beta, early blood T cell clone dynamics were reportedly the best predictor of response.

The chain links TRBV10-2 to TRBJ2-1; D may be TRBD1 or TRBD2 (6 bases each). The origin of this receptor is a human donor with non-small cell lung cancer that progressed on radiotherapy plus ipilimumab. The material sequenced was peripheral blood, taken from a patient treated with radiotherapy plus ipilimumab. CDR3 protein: CASGLVEGGVQFF. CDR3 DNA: TGCGCCAGCGGGTTAGTGGAGGGGGGAGTGCAGTTCTTC.